Listed below are T cell receptor beta chains from one sample, sequenced in a study of T cell repertoires in cytomegalovirus infection. TCRdb re-analysed the reads in MiXCR, keeping a single row per CDR3 protein. Altogether some 800,000 distinct CDR3 sequences are present, almost 30% being singletons, with the ten largest covering approximately 14%. Antigens of these TCRs are unknown. The sample was cultured CD8+ T cells from PBMCs, taken from culture after CMV antigen stimulation. The source is a human donor in good health (CMV status not recorded). Some clones in this sample may be carry-over from other donors' samples. The CDR3 runs from the conserved cysteine through the conserved F or W. The D gene is left open where the match is weak. Some rows mark clone size as missing; the rest say once, few, many or name a class of expanded clone.

d_gene	j_gene	abundance	v_gene	CDR3nt	CDR3aa
TRBD2	TRBJ2-2	.	TRBV2	TGTGCCAGCGGCTGGGGGGGATCGGGTACCGGGGAGCTGTTTTTT	CASGWGGSGTGELFF
TRBD1	TRBJ2-7	.	TRBV11-2	TGTGCCAGCAACCTTTGGACAGGCCGAATTCACCCGCAGATCCACGAGCAGTACTTC	CASNLWTGRIHPQIHEQYF
TRBD1	TRBJ2-2	few	TRBV28	TGTGCCAGCAGTACCGGACAGGTTACCGGGGAGCTGTTTTTT	CASSTGQVTGELFF
.	TRBJ2-3	many	TRBV5-4	TGTGCCAGCAGCTCAACACCTGGCACAGATACGCAGTATTTT	CASSSTPGTDTQYF
.	TRBJ2-7	few	TRBV3-1	TGTGCCAGCAGCCCGCCCGGGACGCGGTCCTACGAGCAGTACTTC	CASSPPGTRSYEQYF
.	TRBJ1-2	.	TRBV7-9	TGTGCCAGCAGCTTCCATCCGGGACGGGAAGGGATTGGCTACACCTTC	CASSFHPGREGIGYTF
.	TRBJ2-1	.	TRBV15	TGTGCCACCGGAACGGCAGGGTTGGGGGCTGTGCAGTTCTTC	CATGTAGLGAVQFF
.	TRBJ1-1	many	TRBV6-1	TGTGCCATCCCCGGGAGGGTAGGGAACACTGAAGCTTTCTTT	CAIPGRVGNTEAFF
TRBD1	TRBJ2-3	few	TRBV12-3/TRBV12-4	TGTGCCAGCAGTCAGGGGGCAGGCACAGATACGCAGTATTTT	CASSQGAGTDTQYF
.	TRBJ2-1	.	TRBV6-2/TRBV6-3	TGTGCCAGCAGTTATGGGCAGGAAAGGAATGAGCAGTTCTTC	CASSYGQERNEQFF
.	TRBJ1-3	once	TRBV7-6	TGTGCCAGCAGCTTACAGGCTGCTGCCTCTGGAAACACCATATATTTT	CASSLQAAASGNTIYF
.	TRBJ1-2	.	TRBV20-1	TGCAGTGCGTCCTCACCATTTGGCTACACCTTC	CSASSPFGYTF
.	TRBJ1-5	many	TRBV6-6	TGTGCCAGCAGTTCCACGGGCAATCCGGGGGATAATCAGCCCCAGCATTTT	CASSSTGNPGDNQPQHF
.	TRBJ2-3	.	TRBV10-3	TGTACCATCAGGGACCGGTTCGATACGCAGTATTTT	CTIRDRFDTQYF
.	TRBJ1-1	.	TRBV4-2	TGTGCCAGCAGCCAAGCGTTCGGGGGATCTGAAGCTTTCTTT	CASSQAFGGSEAFF
TRBD1	TRBJ1-2	few	TRBV6-2/TRBV6-3	TGTGCCAGCAGCCAGACCTGGGACAGGGCTTCTGGCTACACCTTC	CASSQTWDRASGYTF
TRBD1	TRBJ2-1	many	TRBV7-8	TGTGCCAGCAGCGGACGGACAGGGCCTTTAGCTTCCTACAATGAGCAGTTCTTC	CASSGRTGPLASYNEQFF
TRBD1	TRBJ2-5	.	TRBV4-2	TGTGCCAGCAGCCAAGAACTGGAAGGGGGCCTTCGGGAGACCCAGTACTTC	CASSQELEGGLRETQYF
TRBD2	TRBJ2-5	many	TRBV7-8	TGTGCCAGCAGCTTAGGGCTAGCGGGGATCCTACAAGAGACCCAGTACTTC	CASSLGLAGILQETQYF
.	TRBJ1-1	few	TRBV28	TGTGCCAGCAGTCGAACCGCATTCCAGGGAAGTATCACTGAAGCTTTCTTT	CASSRTAFQGSITEAFF
.	TRBJ2-1	.	TRBV28	TGTGCCAGCAGTTCCTATCGGGGGCCTATCTACAATGAGCAGTTCTTC	CASSSYRGPIYNEQFF
TRBD2	TRBJ2-1	few	TRBV6-1	TGTGCCAGCAGTGAACCCAGGGAGGGCCCACTAGCGGGGTACAATGAGCAGTTCTTC	CASSEPREGPLAGYNEQFF
.	TRBJ2-3	.	TRBV7-6	TGTGCCAGCAGCCCACTTATCGACAGGACGCGGTACACAGATACGCAGTATTTT	CASSPLIDRTRYTDTQYF
.	TRBJ2-5	few	TRBV11-2	TGTGCCAGCAGCTATGAGGTTTGGGAGACCCAGTACTTC	CASSYEVWETQYF
.	TRBJ1-1	few	TRBV4-1	TGTGCCAGCAAACTCCTGGGGCAGCCGCCTTTTGGCACTGAAGCTTTCTTT	CASKLLGQPPFGTEAFF